This T cell receptor beta chain was sequenced during a study of OX40 agonist ivuxolimab in advanced cancers. Overall study results and limits: The mean number of expanded clones was higher in CD8+ T cells than in CD4+. Partly responding patients at 0.1-3.0 mg/kg showed some of the smallest clonal expansion.

The CDR3 extends over 15 amino acids. Germline V lookup: CDR1 SGHRS, CDR2 YFSETQ. V lost 0 bases and J lost 1, with 10 bases in between. The protocol was immunoSEQ multiplex PCR, while the TCRdb copy is restricted to in-frame clones and leaves out a portion. The top ten hold around 0.17% of the sample, which has approximately 99,000 clones, 94% seen once. Comments on this clone: Its antigen is still unknown.

The sequencing used CD4+ or CD8+ T cells sorted from blood, collected in a trial of the OX40 agonist ivuxolimab. The sequence came from an adult with an advanced solid tumor such as melanoma, head and neck, liver or kidney cancer. The chain couples TRBV5-1 to TRBJ1-2; no clear D. The CDR3 DNA reads TGCGCCAGCAGCTTGGGTACAGCGGATAACTATGGCTACACCTTC. Its translation is CASSLGTADNYGYTF.